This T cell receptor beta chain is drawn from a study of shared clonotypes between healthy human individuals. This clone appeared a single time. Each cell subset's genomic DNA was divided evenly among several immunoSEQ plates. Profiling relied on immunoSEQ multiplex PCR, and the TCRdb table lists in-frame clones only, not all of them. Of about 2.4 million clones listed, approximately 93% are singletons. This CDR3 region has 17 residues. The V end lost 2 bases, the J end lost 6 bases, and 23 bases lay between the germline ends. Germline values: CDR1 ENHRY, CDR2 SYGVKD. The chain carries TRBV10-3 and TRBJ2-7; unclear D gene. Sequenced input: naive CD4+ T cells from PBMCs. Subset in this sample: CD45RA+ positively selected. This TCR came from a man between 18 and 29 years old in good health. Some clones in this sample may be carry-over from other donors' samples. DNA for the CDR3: TGTGCCATCAGTGAGCCATCAGTAGTTTTGGGTCCTCGCGAGCAGTACTTC. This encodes CAISEPSVVLGPREQYF.